The rows below give T cell receptor beta chains drawn from one sample of a study of blood T cell repertoires in COVID-19. Method: immunoSEQ multiplex PCR; TCRdb's copy keeps in-frame clones and lacks some. This sample has about 50,000 clones, with roughly 83% found just once. The sample taken for sequencing was peripheral blood. These receptors all come from a man aged 65 to 85 with active COVID-19. The CDR3 runs from the conserved cysteine through the conserved F or W. The D gene is left open where the match is weak. Clone size is not always given. Where it is, it says once, few, many or a class for expanded clones.

cdr3_aa d_call j_call clone_size v_call
CAWSGGQTYNSPLHF TRBD1 TRBJ1-6 few TRBV30
CASSVQGAGEQYF TRBD1 TRBJ2-7 NA TRBV9
CASSKGLTKGYGANVLTF NA TRBJ2-6 NA TRBV21-1
CASGQGRDGYTF NA TRBJ1-2 NA TRBV25-1
CASSESGGRNQPQHF NA TRBJ1-5 NA TRBV2
CASSWARDNEQFF NA TRBJ2-1 NA TRBV7-2
CASSANKPDTQYF NA TRBJ2-3 NA TRBV28
CASSLGRGYQETQYF TRBD2 TRBJ2-5 few TRBV7-2
CATRPGQGISYEQYF TRBD1 TRBJ2-7 NA TRBV15
CASSLAEGARGYTF TRBD1 TRBJ1-2 NA TRBV5-1
CATSVGTSGNRQFF TRBD2 TRBJ2-1 NA TRBV24-1
CASSLRGHTGELFF NA TRBJ2-2 NA TRBV27
CASSSEGGPDTQYF NA TRBJ2-3 NA TRBV7-3
CASSTGTGAEAFF TRBD1 TRBJ1-1 NA TRBV5-1